Below, one T cell receptor beta chain is given with its context. This clone's antigen is unknown. No per-base quality is available; no much larger clone lies one base away. This entry belongs to a study of early stage breast cancer tumors (dated by TCRdb to 2016 to 2017). For context, the study as a whole: Of the 15 to 20 invasive breast tumors, eleven to twelve were found to be estrogen receptor-positive, progesterone receptor-positive and HER2-negative. About 70% of the 12 ER+/PR+/HER2- tumors were invasive ductal carcinomas, while the other four were invasive lobular carcinomas. A read coverage of roughly 10-fold per sample was achieved on average. Across all samples, 2,500,000 or so templates representing over a million unique clonotypes were detected.

The study profiled bulk TCR beta-chain repertoires in matched peripheral blood, tumor and adjacent normal breast tissue taken from approximately 16 patients with early-stage breast cancer. Before surgery, 5-10 mL of whole blood was collected into EDTA tubes and then processed within 2 hours. Ficoll-Paque centrifugation in SepMate-50 tubes was used to isolate peripheral blood mononuclear cells. PBMCs were cryopreserved in roughly 90% FBS with approximately 10% DMSO in aliquots of roughly 1.9 to 4.5 million cells and stored in liquid nitrogen. The Qiagen AllPrep DNA/RNA Mini kit was used for genomic DNA extraction. The junction shows trimming of 8 bases on V and 1 base on J, plus 7 bases between the germline ends. The CDR3 runs 12 amino acids, cysteine and phenylalanine included. Kept here is only the CDR3 DNA, which spans 36 bases and is read in frame from base 1. Per the germline V gene, KGHSH is the CDR1 and LQKENI is the CDR2.

Each sample was amplified as two independent genomic DNA replicates: approximately 0.5 ug for blood and approximately 1.5 ug for tumor or normal breast. Following the manufacturer's instructions, the ImmunoSeq Intro kit was used to carry out TCRB sequencing on genomic DNA. For absolute quantification, the 31-cycle multiplex PCR included proprietary primers along with spike-in control sequences. Single-end 150-bp reads were used to sequence an 87-bp fragment spanning the CDR3 and the flanking V and J genes. Seven samples, each with two replicates, were multiplexed per lane of an Illumina MiSeq using version 3.0 chemistry. The authors' pipeline ran thus. Raw data were processed with the vendor's proprietary pipeline, and both replicates were merged into a single result per sample. Clonotypes were defined as productive rearrangements sharing the V-gene family, CDR3 amino acid sequence and J-gene segment. Clonality was calculated as 1 minus the normalized Shannon entropy (Pielou evenness) of TCRB abundances. To estimate T cell density, the total number of templates was divided by the input cell count, which was inferred from how much DNA went in. Total repertoire diversity and clonality were estimated with Recon using default parameters. A clonotype was considered tumor-enriched if its abundance in tumor exceeded 0.1% and was at least 32-fold higher than its abundance in normal breast. The table comes from immuneACCESS by way of TCRdb, which keeps in-frame sequences with V and J called. Part of the clones is missing from these tables; in studies checked, under half for an unresolved V gene and the rest for unknown reasons. V, J and clone size reflect that table, while D and trimming were determined from the DNA. This sample holds some 75,000 clones; roughly 80% were observed only once. Around 3.4% of the sample lies in the top ten.

What the work shows at the level of the full study, not this receptor alone: Because the cohort was small, analysis by tumor subtype was not possible. Enriched TCRB sequences shared across patients were mostly commonly generated sequences, unlikely to play an important role in the tumor microenvironment. Tumors showed about 2.5-fold higher T cell density and higher clonality than adjacent normal breast tissue. Chain pairing and functional markers such as CD4, CD8 and FOXP3 were not captured by bulk genomic DNA sequencing of unsorted cells. Repertoires from blood and normal breast were more alike than repertoires from blood and tumor, and in about 90% of the 16 patients, comparing each tissue with blood separated tumor from normal.

Rearrangement joined TRBV18 to TRBJ2-3; the D gene cannot be named for sure. This TCR derives from a person aged 55 to 75 with breast cancer. Sequenced sample: blood. DNA sequence: TGTGCCAGCGCCCCTGGCACAGATACGCAGTATTTT. It specifies CASAPGTDTQYF. Reference TRBV18 and TRBJ2-3 proteins supply the regions before and after the CDR3; the full variable domain is: NAGVMQNPRHLVRRRGQEARLRCSPMKGHSHVYWYRQLPEEGLKFMVYLQKENIIDESGMPKERFSAEFPKEGPSILRIQQVVRGDSAAYFCASAPGTDTQYFGPGTRLTVL.